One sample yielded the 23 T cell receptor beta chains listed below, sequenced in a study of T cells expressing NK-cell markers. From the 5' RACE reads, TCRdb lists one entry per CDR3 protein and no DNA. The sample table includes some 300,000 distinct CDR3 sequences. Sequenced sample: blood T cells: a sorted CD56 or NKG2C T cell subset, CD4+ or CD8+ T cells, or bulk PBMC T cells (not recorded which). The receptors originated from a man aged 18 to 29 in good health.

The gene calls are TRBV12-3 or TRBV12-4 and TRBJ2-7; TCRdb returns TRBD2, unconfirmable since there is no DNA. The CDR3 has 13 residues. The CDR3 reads CASSPSGGGEQYF.

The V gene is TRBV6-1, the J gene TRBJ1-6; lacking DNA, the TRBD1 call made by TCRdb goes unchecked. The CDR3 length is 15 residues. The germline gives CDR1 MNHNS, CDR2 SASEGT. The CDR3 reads CASTKDRGLGWPLHF.

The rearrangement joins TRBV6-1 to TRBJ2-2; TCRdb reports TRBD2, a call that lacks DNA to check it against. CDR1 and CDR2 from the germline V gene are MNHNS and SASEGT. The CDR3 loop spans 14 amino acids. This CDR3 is CASGLVLGTGELFF.

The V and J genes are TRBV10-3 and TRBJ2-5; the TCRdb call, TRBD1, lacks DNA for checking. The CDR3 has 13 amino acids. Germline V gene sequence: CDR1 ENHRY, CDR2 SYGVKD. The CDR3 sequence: CAISDREIETQYF.

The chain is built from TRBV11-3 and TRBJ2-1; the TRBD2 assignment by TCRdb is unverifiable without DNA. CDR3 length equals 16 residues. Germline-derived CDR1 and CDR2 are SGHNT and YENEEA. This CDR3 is CASSLSVVRGYNEQFF.

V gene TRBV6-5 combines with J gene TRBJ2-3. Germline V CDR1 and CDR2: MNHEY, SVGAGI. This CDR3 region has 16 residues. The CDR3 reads CASSYSIAPYTDTQYF.

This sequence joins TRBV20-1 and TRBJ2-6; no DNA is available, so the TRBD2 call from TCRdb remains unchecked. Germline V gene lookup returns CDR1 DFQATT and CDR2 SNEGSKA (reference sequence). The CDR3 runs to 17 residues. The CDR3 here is CSARGVSGKSGANVLTF.

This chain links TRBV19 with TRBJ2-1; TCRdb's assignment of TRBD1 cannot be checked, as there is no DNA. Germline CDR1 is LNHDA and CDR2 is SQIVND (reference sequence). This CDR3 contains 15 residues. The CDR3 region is CASSRRDRMDNEQFF.

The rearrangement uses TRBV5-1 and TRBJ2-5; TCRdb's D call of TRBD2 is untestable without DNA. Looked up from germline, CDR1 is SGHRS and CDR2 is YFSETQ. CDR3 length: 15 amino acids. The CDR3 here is CASSLDGDTRRAQYF.

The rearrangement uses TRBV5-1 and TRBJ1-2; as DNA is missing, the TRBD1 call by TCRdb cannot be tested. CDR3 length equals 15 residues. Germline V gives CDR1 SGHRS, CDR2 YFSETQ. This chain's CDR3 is CASSRALRGPYGYTF.

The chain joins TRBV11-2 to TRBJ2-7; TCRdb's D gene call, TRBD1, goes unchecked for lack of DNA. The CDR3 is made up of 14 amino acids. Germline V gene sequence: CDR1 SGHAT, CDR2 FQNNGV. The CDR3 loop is CASSPTGTGREQYF.

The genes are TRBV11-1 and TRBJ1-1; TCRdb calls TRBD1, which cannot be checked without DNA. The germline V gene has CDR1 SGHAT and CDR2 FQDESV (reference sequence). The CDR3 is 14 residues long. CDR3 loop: CASSADRWGTEAFF.

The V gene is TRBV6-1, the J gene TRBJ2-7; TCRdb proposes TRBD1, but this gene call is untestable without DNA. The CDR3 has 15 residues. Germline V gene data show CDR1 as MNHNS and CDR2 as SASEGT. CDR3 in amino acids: CASSANRDTWGEQYF.

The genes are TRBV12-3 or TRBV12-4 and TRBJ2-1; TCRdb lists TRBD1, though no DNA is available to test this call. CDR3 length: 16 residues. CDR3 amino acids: CASSLGRAIPYNEQFF.

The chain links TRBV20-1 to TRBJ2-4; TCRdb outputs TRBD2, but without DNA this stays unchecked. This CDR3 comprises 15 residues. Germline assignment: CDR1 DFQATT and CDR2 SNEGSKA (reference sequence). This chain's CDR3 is CSASRLAEGGNIQYF.

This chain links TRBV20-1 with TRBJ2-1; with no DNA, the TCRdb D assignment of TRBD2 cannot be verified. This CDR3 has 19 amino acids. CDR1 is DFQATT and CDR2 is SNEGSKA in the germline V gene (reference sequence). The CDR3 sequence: CSASLGAGVREGPRNEQFF.

CDR3 sequence: CSARELAGVVTQYF. The gene calls are TRBV20-1 and TRBJ2-5; TCRdb calls TRBD2, which cannot be checked without DNA. This CDR3 is built from 14 residues. The V gene's germline CDR1 is DFQATT and CDR2 SNEGSKA (reference sequence).

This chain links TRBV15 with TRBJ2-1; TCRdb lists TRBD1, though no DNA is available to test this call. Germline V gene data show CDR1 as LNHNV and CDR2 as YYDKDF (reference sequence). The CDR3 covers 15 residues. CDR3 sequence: CATSRVVPTGDEQFF.

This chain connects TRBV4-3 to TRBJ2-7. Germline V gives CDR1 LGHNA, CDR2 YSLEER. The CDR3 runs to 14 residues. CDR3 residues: CASSQVTWGGEQYF.

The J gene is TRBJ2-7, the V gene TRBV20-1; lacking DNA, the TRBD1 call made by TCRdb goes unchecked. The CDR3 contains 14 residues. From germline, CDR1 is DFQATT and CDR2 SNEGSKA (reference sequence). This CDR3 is CSARAGQGAYEQYF.

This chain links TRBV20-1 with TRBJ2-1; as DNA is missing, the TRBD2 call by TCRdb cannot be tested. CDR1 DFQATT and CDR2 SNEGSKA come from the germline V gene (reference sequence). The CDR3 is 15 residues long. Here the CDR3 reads CSVIPGSGKDNEQFF.

CDR3 sequence: CASSETGQSQFF. This chain joins TRBV5-1 and TRBJ2-1; TCRdb's D call of TRBD1 is untestable without DNA. CDR3 size: 12 residues. Germline V CDR1 and CDR2: SGHRS, YFSETQ.

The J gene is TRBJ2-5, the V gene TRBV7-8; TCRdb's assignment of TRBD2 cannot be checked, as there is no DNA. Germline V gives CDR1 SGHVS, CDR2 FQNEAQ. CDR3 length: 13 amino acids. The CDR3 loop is CASLRSSDGTQYF. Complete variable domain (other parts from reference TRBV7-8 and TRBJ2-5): GAGVSQSPRYKVAKRGQDVALRCDPISGHVSLFWYQQALGQGPEFLTYFQNEAQLDKSGLPSDRFFAERPEGSVSTLKIQRTQQEDSAVYLCASLRSSDGTQYFGPGTRLLVL.